The sequence of this T cell receptor (beta chain) was determined in a study of T cells expressing NK-cell markers. Following a re-call of the 5' RACE reads, TCRdb has one entry per CDR3 protein and lacks DNA. The table for this sample gives approximately 380,000 distinct CDR3 sequences. Germline values: CDR1 MNHEY, CDR2 SMNVEV (reference sequence). CDR3 length: 15 residues. This sequence originates from a man aged 18 to 70 in good health. Sequencing input: blood T cells: a sorted CD56 or NKG2C T cell subset, CD4+ or CD8+ T cells, or bulk PBMC T cells (not recorded which). The chain recombines TRBV27 with TRBJ1-5; the D gene TCRdb calls, TRBD1, cannot be checked with no DNA. The CDR3 region is CASRIRQGGNQPQHF.